These 28 T cell receptor beta chains were all obtained from the same sample, sequenced in a study of human T cells and chemical hapten exposure (dated by TCRdb to about 2021). The intended sense of this specimen's time point label: pre-sensitization, week 0. What the treatment or condition label conveys for this sample: therapeutic diphenylcyclopropenone sensitization with weekly scalp DPC. Libraries were constructed by RACE. Data came from a NextSeq 500. TCRdb took the public reads, trimmed them with fastp at Q25, ran MiXCR for clone calling and kept in-frame beta chains. Entries are consolidated by CDR3 protein sequence, retaining the most common genes and DNA. The sample table records more than 250,000 distinct CDR3 sequences; 7.5% to 10% of these occur just once. Of the sample, approximately 2.2% falls within the top ten clones. This sample comprised whole blood, obtained in connection with sensitization to the hapten diphenylcyclopropenone (DPC). The receptors derive from a woman aged 40 to 49 with alopecia areata. Some clones in this sample may be carry-over from other donors' samples.

The chain couples TRBV3-1 to TRBJ1-1; possible D gene TRBD1, 5 bases. The CDR3 consists of 13 residues. Germline V gene data show CDR1 as LGHDT and CDR2 as YNNKEL (reference sequence). Trimming shortened V by 0 bases and J by 6 bases, and 8 bases separated the two germline ends. CDR3 residues: CASSQDAGSEAFF. The CDR3 nucleotides are TGTGCCAGCAGCCAAGACGCAGGGTCTGAAGCTTTCTTT.

Ten or more counts support this clonotype. V and J are TRBV10-3 and TRBJ2-2; possible D gene TRBD1, 5 bases. The V end was cut by 7 bases, the J end by 4 bases, with 19 bases between. Germline-derived CDR1 and CDR2 are ENHRY and SYGVKD. This CDR3 comprises 16 residues. DNA for the CDR3: TGTGCCATCACCGACCGTGGCAGGGTGGGCACCGGGGAGCTGTTTTTT. Protein: CAITDRGRVGTGELFF.

The chain couples TRBV7-2 to TRBJ2-3; 10 nucleotides line up with TRBD2. Germline values: CDR1 SGHTA, CDR2 FQGNSA. The ends lost 6 bases at V and 5 bases at J; junction bases unmatched: 8. This CDR3 comprises 15 residues. The CDR3 spells CASSRASGSLDTQYF. The CDR3 DNA reads TGTGCCAGCAGTCGTGCTAGCGGGAGTTTAGATACGCAGTATTTT.

This clonotype was counted a few times. The chain uses TRBV5-8 and TRBJ2-7; 13 bases fit TRBD2. Germline assignment: CDR1 SGHTS and CDR2 YDEGEE. This CDR3 contains 15 residues. The junction had 8 bases not matched to a gene; V was cut back by 4 bases and J by 7 bases. The DNA of the CDR3 is TGTGCCAGCAGCCCGCGGACTAGCGGGAGAGGAGAGCAGTACTTC. This gives the protein CASSPRTSGRGEQYF. Complete variable domain (other parts from reference TRBV5-8 and TRBJ2-7): EAGVTQSPTHLIKTRGQQATLRCSPISGHTSVYWYQQALGLGLQFLLWYDEGEERNRGNFPPRFSGRQFPNYSSELNVNALELEDSALYLCASSPRTSGRGEQYFGPGTRLTVT.

This clonotype came up many times. The chain uses TRBV9 and TRBJ1-1; perhaps TRBD1 as D (5 bases). V lost 0 bases and J lost 7, with 13 bases in between. Germline V gene lookup returns CDR1 SGDLS and CDR2 YYNGEE. The CDR3 is 14 amino acids. The CDR3 is CASSVVRGTGEAFF. CDR3 sequence (DNA): TGTGCCAGCAGCGTAGTCAGAGGGACGGGTGAAGCTTTCTTT.

V gene TRBV12-3 or TRBV12-4 combines with J gene TRBJ1-5; TRBD1 agrees at 10 bases. CDR3 length: 14 residues. Trimming removed 7 bases from V and 7 bases from J; junction bases left unmatched: 7. CDR3 region: CASTLTGGQQPQHF. The DNA of the CDR3 is TGTGCCAGCACCCTGACAGGGGGCCAGCAGCCCCAGCATTTT.

A few counts support this clonotype. The chain joins TRBV25-1 to TRBJ2-1; maybe TRBD2 (6 bases). V was pared by 8 bases and J by 5 bases, with 16 bases between. This CDR3 contains 14 residues. The germline V gene encodes CDR1 MGHDK and CDR2 SYGVNS. In nucleotides, the CDR3 is TGTGCCAGCGGGGATTTAGCGGCAAACAATGAGCAGTTCTTC. Translated, it gives CASGDLAANNEQFF.

This clonotype has a handful of counts. The chain links TRBV4-1 to TRBJ2-3, with D possibly matching TRBD2 (6 bases). V was pared by 3 bases and J by 5 bases, with 18 bases between. This CDR3 is 16 amino acids long. Germline V gene sequence: CDR1 MGHRA, CDR2 YSYEKL. CDR3 residues: CASSQRRASPQDTQYF. CDR3 in DNA: TGCGCCAGCAGCCAGAGGAGGGCATCGCCACAAGATACGCAGTATTTT.

This clonotype has more than one count but fewer than ten. V and J are TRBV12-3 or TRBV12-4 and TRBJ1-5, with D possibly matching TRBD1 (5 bases). V dropped 2 bases and J dropped 4 bases, with 12 bases sitting between them. This CDR3 contains 15 residues. The CDR3: CASSLSGDGNQPQHF. In DNA form, the CDR3 reads TGTGCCAGCAGTTTATCCGGGGACGGGAATCAGCCCCAGCATTTT.

The V call is TRBV30, the J call TRBJ2-1; D call uncertain. Germline CDR1 and CDR2: GTSNPN and SVGIG (reference sequence). The CDR3 extends over 11 amino acids. The CDR3 coding sequence is TGTGCTAGTGCGGCGGCGAGGGAGCAGTTCTTC. Encoded protein: CASAAAREQFF.

V and J are TRBV28 and TRBJ2-3, with 8 bases that match TRBD2. Per the germline V gene, CDR1 is MDHEN and CDR2 is SYDVKM. V trimming: 8 bases; J trimming: 1 base; junction bases outside the gene matches: 8. The CDR3 runs to 15 residues. The CDR3 sequence is CASLKSGSGTDTQYF. The DNA for the CDR3 is TGTGCCAGCTTAAAAAGCGGGAGCGGCACAGATACGCAGTATTTT.

The V and J genes are TRBV29-1 and TRBJ1-1; D uncertain. Trimming cost V 7 bases and J 0 bases, with 9 bases left between them. The CDR3 loop spans 12 amino acids. Per the germline V gene, CDR1 is SQVTM and CDR2 is ANQGSEA. CDR3 nucleotides: TGCAGCGCCGGCTTGATGAACACTGAAGCTTTCTTT. Protein: CSAGLMNTEAFF.

The chain has TRBV6-2 or TRBV6-3 and TRBJ2-6; perhaps TRBD1 as D (6 bases). Deletions cut 7 bases from V and 4 bases from J, with 11 bases between. The CDR3 runs 14 residues. Germline CDR1 MNHEY, CDR2 SVGEGT. The CDR3 loop reads CASKQGSGANVLTF. The DNA for the CDR3 is TGTGCCAGCAAACAGGGTTCCGGGGCCAACGTCCTGACTTTC.

The CDR3 DNA sequence: TGCGCCAGCAGCCCCCGGTCAGTTGGAGCGACGGTCAATGAGCAGTTCTTC. Its protein product is CASSPRSVGATVNEQFF. J is TRBJ2-1 and V is TRBV5-1; D remains ambiguous. The V gene's germline CDR1 is SGHRS and CDR2 YFSETQ. The CDR3 contains 17 residues. Trimming took 4 bases from V and 6 from J, leaving 23 bases between them.

This clonotype was seen a handful of times. The chain links TRBV5-6 to TRBJ2-7; D is ambiguous. Between the trimmed V and J ends, which lost 1 base and 2 bases, there was a span of 10 bases. This CDR3 spans 14 amino acids. From germline, CDR1 is SGHDT and CDR2 YYEEEE. The CDR3 bases are TGTGCCAGCAGCTTGCCGGGCCCCCCCTACGAGCAGTACTTC. Translated, it gives CASSLPGPPYEQYF.

This clonotype has a count of ten or more. This sequence joins TRBV3-1 and TRBJ2-1, with D perhaps TRBD1 (6 bases). The V end lost 0 bases, the J end lost 12 bases, and 9 bases lay between the germline ends. The CDR3 loop spans 12 amino acids. Germline lookup yields CDR1 LGHDT and CDR2 YNNKEL (reference sequence). In DNA form, the CDR3 reads TGTGCCAGCAGCCAAGAGTCAGGGGTGCAGTTCTTC. This gives the protein CASSQESGVQFF.

Worth noting for this clonotype: The CDR3 does not end in the conserved phenylalanine or tryptophan, so this is likely a read error. The V and J genes are TRBV28 and TRBJ2-7; the match to TRBD1 covers 9 bases. V dropped 5 bases and J dropped 5; count of bases not matched to a gene: 10. The CDR3 runs 15 residues. Germline V gives CDR1 MDHEN, CDR2 SYDVKM. In DNA, the CDR3 is TGTGCCAGCAGTGGGCCGGGACAGGGTTCCCACGAGCAGTACTCA. The encoded protein is CASSGPGQGSHEQYS.

This clonotype was seen a few times. The chain links TRBV24-1 to TRBJ2-2; TRBD1 agrees at 9 bases. This CDR3 comprises 17 residues. Germline CDR1 is KGHDR and CDR2 is SFDVKD. Trimming cost V 1 base and J 7 bases; bases outside gene matches: 9. Here the CDR3 DNA reads TGTGCCACCAGTGATTTTTTCAGGACAGGGGTTCGCGGGGAGCTGTTTTTT. Protein product: CATSDFFRTGVRGELFF.

Many counts were recorded for this clonotype. This rearrangement joins TRBV12-3 or TRBV12-4 to TRBJ2-5; D is ambiguous. Trimming stripped 7 bases from V and 1 base from J, with 10 bases between. The CDR3 loop spans 13 amino acids. The CDR3 loop reads CASTLWVQETQYF. The CDR3 region has the DNA TGTGCCAGCACCTTATGGGTCCAAGAGACCCAGTACTTC.

The chain uses TRBV7-2 and TRBJ1-1; D not resolved. The V end was cut by 5 bases, the J end by 6 bases, with 10 bases between. Germline lookup yields CDR1 SGHTA and CDR2 FQGNSA. This CDR3 spans 12 amino acids. The CDR3 bases are TGTGCCAGCAGCCCCCGCGGGGCTGAAGCTTTCTTT. This codes for CASSPRGAEAFF.

The genes are TRBV15 and TRBJ1-4, with D unresolved. The germline V and J ends were trimmed by 5 bases and 2 bases, with 12 bases remaining between them. Germline CDR1 LNHNV, CDR2 YYDKDF (reference sequence). The CDR3 totals 15 residues. The CDR3 DNA sequence: TGTGCCACCAGCCCAAATCCGGGGACTAATGAAAAACTGTTTTTT. It encodes CATSPNPGTNEKLFF.

The CDR3 DNA is TGCAGTGCTAGAGAGATGGCCTCTTCCTGGGGATCTGAAGCTTTCTTT. Protein: CSAREMASSWGSEAFF. The gene calls are TRBV20-1 and TRBJ1-1, with D unclear. CDR1 is DFQATT, CDR2 SNEGSKA, per germline (reference sequence). The CDR3 spans 16 residues. Trimming shortened V by 0 bases and J by 6 bases, and 20 bases separated the two germline ends.

This clonotype showed up just a few times. The rearrangement uses TRBV9 and TRBJ2-2, with 7 bases identical to TRBD2. CDR1 and CDR2 from the germline V gene are SGDLS and YYNGEE. V was clipped by 1 base and J by 2 bases; unmatched bases: 8. The CDR3 sequence is 17 residues long. The CDR3 region is CASSVFPAGANTGELFF. The CDR3 nucleotides read TGTGCCAGCAGCGTATTCCCGGCGGGAGCCAACACCGGGGAGCTGTTTTTT.

J is TRBJ2-1 and V is TRBV3-1; D call uncertain. Deletions cut 5 bases from V and 8 bases from J, with 13 bases between. The germline V gene has CDR1 LGHDT and CDR2 YNNKEL (reference sequence). This CDR3 region has 13 residues. CDR3 nucleotide sequence: TGTGCCAGCAGCAAATCCTCTTGGGATGAGCAGTTCTTC. Amino acids: CASSKSSWDEQFF.

This chain joins TRBV5-1 and TRBJ2-5, with D perhaps assigned TRBD1 or TRBD2 (6 bases each). V shed 6 bases and J shed 5 bases, with 20 bases lying between them. CDR1 SGHRS and CDR2 YFSETQ come from the germline V gene. The CDR3 length is 15 residues. CDR3 protein: CASTTSGGLIETQYF. The DNA for the CDR3 is TGCGCCAGCACCACCTCCGGGGGCCTTATCGAGACCCAGTACTTC.

The sample holds many counts of this clonotype. The gene calls are TRBV6-6 and TRBJ2-3; maybe TRBD2 (5 bases). This CDR3 comprises 14 residues. V was clipped by 8 bases and J by 4 bases, with 16 bases between them. Germline values: CDR1 MNHNY, CDR2 SVGAGI (reference sequence). The CDR3 nucleotides read TGTGCCAGCGGGAACCACGAGGGCCCAGATACGCAGTATTTT. Protein: CASGNHEGPDTQYF.

The chain carries TRBV20-1 and TRBJ2-3; D is perhaps TRBD2 (5 bases). Trimming left V 3 bases short and J 3 bases short, with 13 bases between. In germline, CDR1 is DFQATT, CDR2 SNEGSKA (reference sequence). The CDR3 contains 14 residues. CDR3 protein: CSASGEGLTDTQYF. CDR3 in DNA: TGCAGTGCTAGCGGGGAAGGCTTAACAGATACGCAGTATTTT.

The gene calls are TRBV6-6 and TRBJ1-1; 7 bases align to TRBD1. CDR1 is MNHNY, CDR2 SVGAGI, per germline (reference sequence). CDR3 size: 14 residues. V was clipped by 9 bases and J by 4 bases; unmatched bases: 11. The CDR3 protein is CASDFTGDATEAFF. The CDR3 DNA reads as TGTGCCAGTGATTTTACAGGGGACGCCACTGAAGCTTTCTTT.